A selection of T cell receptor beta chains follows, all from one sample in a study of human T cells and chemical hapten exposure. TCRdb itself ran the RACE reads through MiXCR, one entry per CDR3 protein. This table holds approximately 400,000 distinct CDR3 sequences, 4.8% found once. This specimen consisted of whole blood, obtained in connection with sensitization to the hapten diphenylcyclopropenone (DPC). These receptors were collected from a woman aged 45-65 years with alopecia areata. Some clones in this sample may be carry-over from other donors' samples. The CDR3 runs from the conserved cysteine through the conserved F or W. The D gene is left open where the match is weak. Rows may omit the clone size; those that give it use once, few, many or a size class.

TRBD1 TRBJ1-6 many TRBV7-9 CASSTDRGSPLHF TGTGCCAGCAGCACCGACAGGGGCTCACCCCTCCACTTT
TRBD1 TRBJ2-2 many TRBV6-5 CASSRQGITGELFF TGTGCCAGCAGTAGACAGGGGATCACCGGGGAGCTGTTTTTT
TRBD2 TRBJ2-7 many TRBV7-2 CASSLVGSGSYEQYF TGTGCCAGCAGCTTAGTGGGTAGCGGGTCCTACGAGCAGTACTTC
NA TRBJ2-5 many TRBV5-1 CASSPNRAPQETQYF TGCGCCAGCAGCCCAAATCGGGCCCCCCAAGAGACCCAGTACTTC
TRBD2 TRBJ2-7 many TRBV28 CASTDSGTLYEQYF TGTGCCAGCACCGATAGCGGGACCCTTTACGAGCAGTACTTC
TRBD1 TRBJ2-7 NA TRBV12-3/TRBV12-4 CASSPRTGATYEQYF TGTGCCAGCAGTCCACGGACAGGGGCGACCTACGAGCAGTACTTC
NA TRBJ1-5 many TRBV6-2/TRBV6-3 CASSLSGQPQHF TGTGCCAGCAGTCTTTCAGGTCAGCCCCAGCATTTT
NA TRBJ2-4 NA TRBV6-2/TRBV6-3 CASSNPGPELDIQYF TGTGCCAGCAGTAATCCGGGGCCCGAGTTGGACATTCAGTACTTC
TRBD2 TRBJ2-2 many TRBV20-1 CSAGAAGGTGELFF TGCAGTGCCGGAGCGGCGGGAGGCACCGGGGAGCTGTTTTTT
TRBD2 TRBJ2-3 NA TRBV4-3 CASSQDALAGVSTDTQYF TGCGCCAGCAGCCAAGATGCACTAGCGGGAGTGAGCACAGATACGCAGTATTTT
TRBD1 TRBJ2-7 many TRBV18 CASSTGQGPYEQYF TGTGCCAGCTCAACGGGACAGGGCCCCTACGAGCAGTACTTC
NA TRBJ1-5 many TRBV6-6 CASTRSEGNQPQHF TGTGCCAGCACCAGGTCAGAGGGCAATCAGCCCCAGCATTTT
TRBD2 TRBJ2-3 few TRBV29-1 CSLRGDSSSTDTQYF TGCAGCCTCCGGGGGGACTCCTCTAGCACAGATACGCAGTATTTT
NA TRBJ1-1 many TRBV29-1 CSVEDTEAFF TGCAGCGTTGAGGACACTGAAGCTTTCTTT
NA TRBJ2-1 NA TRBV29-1 CSVERGLGEQFF TGCAGCGTTGAGAGGGGTTTGGGTGAGCAGTTCTTC
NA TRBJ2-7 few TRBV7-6 CASSDGQNPDFYEQYF TGTGCCAGCAGCGACGGACAGAACCCTGACTTCTACGAGCAGTACTTC
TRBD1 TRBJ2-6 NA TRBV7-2 CASSLGTGRANVLTF TGTGCCAGCAGCTTAGGGACAGGGAGGGCCAACGTCCTGACTTTC
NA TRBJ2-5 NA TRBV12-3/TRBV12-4 CASSLNRVQETQYF TGTGCCAGCAGTTTAAATAGAGTTCAAGAGACCCAGTACTTC
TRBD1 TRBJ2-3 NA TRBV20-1 CSAQPGQGRDTQYF TGCAGTGCTCAACCGGGACAGGGACGAGATACGCAGTATTTT
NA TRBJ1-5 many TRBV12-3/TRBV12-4 CASSRQGTNQPQHF TGTGCCAGCAGCAGGCAGGGGACAAATCAGCCCCAGCATTTT
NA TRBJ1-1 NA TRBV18 CASSPGLGFATTEAFF TGTGCCAGCTCGCCGGGTTTGGGTTTCGCGACCACTGAAGCTTTCTTT
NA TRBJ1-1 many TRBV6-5 CASSYQGKNTEAFF TGTGCCAGCAGTTACCAGGGAAAGAACACTGAAGCTTTCTTT
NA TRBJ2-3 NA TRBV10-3 CAISELDTQYF TGTGCCATCTCAGAGTTGGATACGCAGTATTTT
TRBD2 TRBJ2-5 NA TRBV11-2 CASSLLASGSFETQYF TGTGCCAGCAGCTTACTTGCTAGCGGGAGTTTTGAGACCCAGTACTTC
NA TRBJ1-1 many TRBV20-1 CSARDIRQGRTEAFF TGCAGTGCTAGAGATATAAGGCAGGGTAGAACTGAAGCTTTCTTT
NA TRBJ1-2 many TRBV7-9 CASSRGQIYGYTF TGTGCCAGCAGCCGCGGACAGATCTATGGCTACACCTTC
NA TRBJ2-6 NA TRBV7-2 CASSGFNGANVLTF TGTGCCAGCAGCGGATTTAATGGGGCCAACGTCCTGACTTTC
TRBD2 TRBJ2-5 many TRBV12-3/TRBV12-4 CASSPTSGEETQYF TGTGCCAGCAGTCCCACTAGCGGAGAAGAGACCCAGTACTTC
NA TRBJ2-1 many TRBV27 CASSLSAPSVNNEQFF TGTGCCAGCAGTTTATCGGCCCCTAGTGTAAACAATGAGCAGTTCTTC
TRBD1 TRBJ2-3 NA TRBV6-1 CASRQGAHGDTQYF TGTGCCAGCAGACAGGGGGCGCATGGAGATACGCAGTATTTT
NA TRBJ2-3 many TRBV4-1 CASSQDLDTQYF TGCGCCAGCAGCCAAGATCTAGATACGCAGTATTTT
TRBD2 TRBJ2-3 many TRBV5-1 CASSLDGRAADTQYF TGCGCCAGCAGCTTGGATGGGAGGGCCGCAGATACGCAGTATTTT
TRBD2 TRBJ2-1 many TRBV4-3 CASSQDILAGDANNEQFF TGCGCCAGCAGCCAAGATATACTAGCGGGGGATGCTAACAATGAGCAGTTCTTC
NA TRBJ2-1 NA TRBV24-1 CATSDSTPGLYNEQFF TGTGCCACCAGTGATTCGACCCCGGGCCTCTACAATGAGCAGTTCTTC
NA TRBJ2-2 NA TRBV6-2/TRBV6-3 CASSYELLSGHYTGELFF TGTGCCAGCAGTTACGAGTTATTGTCGGGACATTACACCGGGGAGCTGTTTTTT
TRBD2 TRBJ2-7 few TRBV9 CASSASGTTLYEQYF TGTGCCAGCAGCGCTTCCGGGACTACCCTCTACGAGCAGTACTTC
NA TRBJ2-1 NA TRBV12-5 CASGLVPPDYEQFF TGTGCTAGTGGTTTGGTACCCCCGGACTATGAGCAGTTCTTC
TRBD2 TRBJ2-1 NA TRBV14 CASSQGLAVGEQFF TGTGCCAGCAGCCAGGGACTAGCAGTTGGTGAGCAGTTCTTC
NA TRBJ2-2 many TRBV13 CASSPRLDTGELFF TGTGCCAGCAGCCCCCGACTAGACACCGGGGAGCTGTTTTTT
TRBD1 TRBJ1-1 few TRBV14 CASSRDRAATEAFF TGTGCCAGCAGCCGGGACAGGGCGGCCACTGAAGCTTTCTTT
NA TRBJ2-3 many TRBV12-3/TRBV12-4 CASSGRGALTDTQYF TGTGCCAGCAGTGGCCGGGGAGCCCTCACAGATACGCAGTATTTT
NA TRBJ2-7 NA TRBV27 CASSLGLLYEQYF TGTGCCAGCAGTTTGGGACTGCTCTACGAGCAGTACTTC
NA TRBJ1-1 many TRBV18 CASSPKENTEAFF TGTGCCAGCTCACCAAAGGAAAACACTGAAGCTTTCTTT
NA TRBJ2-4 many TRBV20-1 CSASEVQTIAKNIQYF TGCAGTGCTAGTGAGGTCCAGACCATAGCCAAAAACATTCAGTACTTC
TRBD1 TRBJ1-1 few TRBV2 CASIGQGRRTEAFF TGTGCCAGCATTGGACAGGGGCGAAGGACTGAAGCTTTCTTT
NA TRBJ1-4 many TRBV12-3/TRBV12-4 CASSPGAANEKLFF TGTGCCAGCAGCCCAGGGGCGGCTAATGAAAAACTGTTTTTT
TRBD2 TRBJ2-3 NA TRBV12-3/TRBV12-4 CASSMGGGATDTQYF TGTGCCAGCTCCATGGGCGGGGGGGCCACAGATACGCAGTATTTT
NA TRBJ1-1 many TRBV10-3 CAIKGTALNTEAFF TGTGCCATCAAGGGAACGGCGCTGAACACTGAAGCTTTCTTT